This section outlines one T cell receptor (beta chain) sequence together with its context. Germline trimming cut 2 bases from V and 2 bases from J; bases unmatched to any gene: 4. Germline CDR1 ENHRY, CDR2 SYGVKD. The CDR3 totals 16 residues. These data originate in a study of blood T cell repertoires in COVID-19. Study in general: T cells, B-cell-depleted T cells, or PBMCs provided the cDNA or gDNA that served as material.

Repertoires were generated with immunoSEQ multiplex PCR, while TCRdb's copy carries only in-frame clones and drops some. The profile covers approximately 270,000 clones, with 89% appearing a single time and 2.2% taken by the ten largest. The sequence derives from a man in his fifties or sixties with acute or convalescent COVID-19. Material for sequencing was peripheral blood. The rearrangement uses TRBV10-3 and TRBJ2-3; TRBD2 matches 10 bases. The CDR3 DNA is TGTGCCATCAGTGAGCGGCTAGCGGGGGCCACAGATACGCAGTATTTT. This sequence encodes CAISERLAGATDTQYF.